This TCR beta chain was sequenced during a study of memory CD4+ T cells and cytomegalovirus serostatus (dated by TCRdb to between 2018 and 2020). As for the study more broadly: The cohort included around 35 healthy adults from Belgium, of whom 9 were CMV seropositive and roughly 25 were CMV seronegative. To replicate a published TCR-based CMV serostatus classifier, the researchers sequenced the CD4+ memory TCRbeta repertoires of a Belgian cohort whose cytomegalovirus serostatus was known. General findings and caveats noted by the study authors: For CMV serostatus prediction, a median bootstrapped AUC of approximately 0.95 was reached with the original framework, and a median bootstrapped AUC of about 0.9 was reached with a US-trained random forest. The results were interpreted as suggesting that the CMV-associated TCR signature is largely present in the CD4+ memory repertoire. Among the 160 or so previously reported CMV-associated TCRbeta sequences, 67 showed up in the CD4+ memory repertoires, with each one found in between one and five individuals. A median bootstrapped AUC of about 0.95 with a 95% CI of 0.76-1.00 was achieved on the Belgian cohort by the original-framework classifier. Only CD4+CD45RO+ memory cells were sequenced, unlike the original study, which covered naive and memory CD4+ and CD8+ populations.

A FACSAria II was used to sort memory CD4+ T cells, defined as single viable CD3+CD4+CD8-CD45RO+ cells. CMV serostatus was determined with a Roche Elecsys assay detecting serum IgG against CMV pp150, pp28, p38 and p52. Once the samples were thawed, total CD4+ T cells were enriched through positive selection using CD4 magnetic microbeads. The samples came from a separate study whose specific focus was interrogating the CD4+ T cell memory repertoire. Peripheral blood mononuclear cells were isolated and cryopreserved according to standard operating procedures, and serum was kept at -80 degrees C. Staining used CD3-PerCP (BW264/56), CD4-APC (RPA-T4), CD45RO-PE (UCHT1) and CD8-Pacific Orange (3B5) antibodies, with Sytox blue excluding non-viable cells. Notes on this clone: Its recognized antigen is unknown. The input lacks base qualities; no much larger clone sits a single base away.

Sequences MNHEY (CDR1) and SVGAGI (CDR2) are obtained from the germline V gene. Inclusive of the bounding cysteine and phenylalanine, the CDR3 is 15 residues long. Only the CDR3 DNA stays, 45 bases, in frame from base 1. The trim is 7 bases for V and 6 bases for J, with a gap of 21 bases between the germline ends. The Quick-DNA Microprep Kit was used to extract genomic DNA from the sorted cells. Amplification of TCRbeta DNA was done with the immunoSEQ hsTCRbeta kit, following the protocol from the manufacturer. TCRbeta libraries were sequenced on an Illumina MiSeq instrument. In the paper's pipeline: Following removal of out-of-frame sequences, some 2,200,000 distinct TCRbeta sequences were retained, with an average of around 70,000 per individual. Each individual was scored by the count of about 150 previously reported CMV-associated TCRbeta sequences and the total productive distinct TCRbeta count. A beta-binomial model was reimplemented in Python, and scikit-learn random forests with default parameters were trained on data from the US cohort. Classifier performance on the Belgian cohort was summarized as median AUC with percentile confidence intervals calculated over 10,000 bootstrap iterations. As stored in TCRdb, this immuneACCESS dataset retains in-frame rearrangements with V and J assigned. A fraction of the clones does not appear; measured against another copy, unresolved V genes explain less than half of the discrepancy, and the remainder lacks a known reason. Clone size and V and J calls were adopted from that table, with D and trimming inferred from the DNA. The sample table records more than 45,000 clones; under 90% of these occur just once. The ten largest clones represent around 0.63% of the sample.

The TCR comes from an adult in good health and CMV-seronegative. Specimen: memory CD4+ T cells from blood. The rearranged segments are TRBV6-5 and TRBJ1-1, with TRBD1 tentatively as D gene (5 bases match). The DNA sequence is as follows: TGTGCCAGCACCGACGGACGGGGCGGGATCGCTGAAGCTTTCTTT. The encoded protein is CASTDGRGGIAEAFF.